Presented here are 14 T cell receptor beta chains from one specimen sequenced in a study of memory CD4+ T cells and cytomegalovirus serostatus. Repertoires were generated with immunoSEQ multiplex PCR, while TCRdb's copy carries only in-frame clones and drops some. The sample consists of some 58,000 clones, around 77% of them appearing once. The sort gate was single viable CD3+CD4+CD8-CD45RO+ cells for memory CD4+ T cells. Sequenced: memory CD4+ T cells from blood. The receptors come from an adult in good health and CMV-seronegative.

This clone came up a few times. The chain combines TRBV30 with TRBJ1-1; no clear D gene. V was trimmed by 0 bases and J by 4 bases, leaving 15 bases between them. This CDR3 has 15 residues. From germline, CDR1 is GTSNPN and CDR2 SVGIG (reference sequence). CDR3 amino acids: CAWSVNLRLATEAFF. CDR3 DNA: TGTGCCTGGAGTGTAAATCTGAGACTAGCCACTGAAGCTTTCTTT.

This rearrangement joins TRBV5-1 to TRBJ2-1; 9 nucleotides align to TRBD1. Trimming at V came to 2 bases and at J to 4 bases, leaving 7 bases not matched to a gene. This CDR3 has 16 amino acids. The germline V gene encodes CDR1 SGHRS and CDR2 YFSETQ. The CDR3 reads CASSFEQGASYNEQFF. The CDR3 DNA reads TGCGCCAGCAGCTTTGAACAGGGGGCGTCTTACAATGAGCAGTTCTTC.

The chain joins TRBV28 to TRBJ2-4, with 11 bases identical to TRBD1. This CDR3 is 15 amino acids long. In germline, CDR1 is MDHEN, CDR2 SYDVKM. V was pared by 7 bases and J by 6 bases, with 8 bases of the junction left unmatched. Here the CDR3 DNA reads TGTGCCAGCAACCCTTCGGGGACAGGGGGAAACATTCAGTACTTC. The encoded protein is CASNPSGTGGNIQYF.

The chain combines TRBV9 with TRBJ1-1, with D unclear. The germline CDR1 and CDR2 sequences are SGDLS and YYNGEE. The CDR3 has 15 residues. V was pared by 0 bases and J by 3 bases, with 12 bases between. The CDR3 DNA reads TGTGCCAGCAGCGTAGGGCCGGGTTGGGACACTGAAGCTTTCTTT. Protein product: CASSVGPGWDTEAFF.

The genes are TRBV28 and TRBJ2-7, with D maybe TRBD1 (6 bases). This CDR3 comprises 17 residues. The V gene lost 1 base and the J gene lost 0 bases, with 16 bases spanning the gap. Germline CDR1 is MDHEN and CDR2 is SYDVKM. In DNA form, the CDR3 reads TGTGCCAGCAGTTTATCTGGACAGACTATTTCCTCCTACGAGCAGTACTTC. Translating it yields CASSLSGQTISSYEQYF.

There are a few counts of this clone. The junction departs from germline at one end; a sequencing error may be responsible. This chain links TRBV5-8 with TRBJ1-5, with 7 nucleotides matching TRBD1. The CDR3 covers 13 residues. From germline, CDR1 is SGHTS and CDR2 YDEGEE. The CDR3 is CASSSGDSLRQDF. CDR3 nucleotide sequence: TGTGCCAGCAGCTCTGGGGACAGCCTCCGTCAGGATTTT.

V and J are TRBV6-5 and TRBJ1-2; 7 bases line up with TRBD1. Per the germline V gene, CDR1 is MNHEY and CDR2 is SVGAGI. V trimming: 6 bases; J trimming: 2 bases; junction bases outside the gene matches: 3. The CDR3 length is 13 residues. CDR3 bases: TGTGCCAGCAGCCCGACAGGGAACTATGGCTACACCTTC. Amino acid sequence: CASSPTGNYGYTF.

The CDR3 sequence is CASSVSSQETQYF. The CDR3 nucleotides are TGTGCCAGCAGCGTTAGCAGTCAAGAGACCCAGTACTTC. This rearrangement joins TRBV11-2 to TRBJ2-5; D unclear. V was clipped by 5 bases and J by 2 bases, with 9 bases between them. The CDR3 consists of 13 residues. In germline, CDR1 is SGHAT, CDR2 FQNNGV.

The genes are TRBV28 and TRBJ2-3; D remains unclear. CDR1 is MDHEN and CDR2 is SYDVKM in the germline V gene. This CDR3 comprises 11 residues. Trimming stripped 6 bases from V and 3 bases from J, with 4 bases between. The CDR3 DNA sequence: TGTGCCAGCAGAGGGACAGATACGCAGTATTTT. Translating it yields CASRGTDTQYF.

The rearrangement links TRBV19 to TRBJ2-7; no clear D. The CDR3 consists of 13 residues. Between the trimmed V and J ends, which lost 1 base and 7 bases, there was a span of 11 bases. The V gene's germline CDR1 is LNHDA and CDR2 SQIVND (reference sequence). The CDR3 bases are TGTGCCAGTAGTATAGTAGAACTGGGGGAGCAGTACTTC. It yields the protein CASSIVELGEQYF.

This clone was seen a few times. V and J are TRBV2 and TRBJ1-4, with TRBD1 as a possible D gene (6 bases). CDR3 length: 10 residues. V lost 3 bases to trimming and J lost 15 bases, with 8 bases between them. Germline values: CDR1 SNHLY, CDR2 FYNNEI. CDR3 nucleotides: TGTGCCAGCAGTGAGACAGGAGTGTTTTTT. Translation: CASSETGVFF.

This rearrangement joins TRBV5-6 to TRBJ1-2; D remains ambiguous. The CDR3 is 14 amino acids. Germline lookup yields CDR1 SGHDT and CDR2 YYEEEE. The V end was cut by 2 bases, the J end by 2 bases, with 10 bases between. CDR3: CASSLNGRNYGYTF. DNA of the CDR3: TGTGCCAGCAGCTTAAATGGGAGGAACTATGGCTACACCTTC. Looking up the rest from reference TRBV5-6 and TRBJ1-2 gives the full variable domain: DAGVTQSPTHLIKTRGQQVTLRCSPKSGHDTVSWYQQALGQGPQFIFQYYEEEERQRGNFPDRFSGHQFPNYSSELNVNALLLGDSALYLCASSLNGRNYGYTFGSGTRLTVV.

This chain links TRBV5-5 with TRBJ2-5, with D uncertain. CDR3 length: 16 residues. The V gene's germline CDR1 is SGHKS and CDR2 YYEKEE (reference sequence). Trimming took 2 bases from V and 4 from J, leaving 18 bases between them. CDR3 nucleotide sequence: TGTGCCAGCAGCTTTTCAGTTCGTCCTCTTTCAGAGACCCAGTACTTC. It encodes CASSFSVRPLSETQYF.

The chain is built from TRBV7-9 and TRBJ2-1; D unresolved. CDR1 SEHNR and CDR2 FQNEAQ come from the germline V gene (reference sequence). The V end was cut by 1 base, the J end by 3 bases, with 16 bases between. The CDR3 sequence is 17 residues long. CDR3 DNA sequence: TGTGCCAGCAGCTTAGACTGGGTAGGCCCTTACTACAATGAGCAGTTCTTC. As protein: CASSLDWVGPYYNEQFF. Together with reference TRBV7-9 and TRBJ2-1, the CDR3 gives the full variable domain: DTGVSQNPRHKITKRGQNVTFRCDPISEHNRLYWYRQTLGQGPEFLTYFQNEAQLEKSRLLSDRFSAERPKGSFSTLEIQRTEQGDSAMYLCASSLDWVGPYYNEQFFGPGTRLTVL.